This T cell receptor (beta chain) was observed in a study of cytomegalovirus exposure and HLA in healthy donors. The study ran its PCR with 60 Vbeta and 13 Jbeta primers. TCRdb's table, derived via immunoSEQ multiplex PCR, lists solely in-frame clones and lacks some. The sample contains 120,000 to 150,000 clones, roughly 64% of which appear only once. The V and J ends lost 6 bases and 1 base respectively, with 19 bases between them. The CDR3 has 16 residues. Whole-study findings and limits: Most CMV-associated TCR beta chains appeared HLA-restricted in a later analysis. V- and J-gene trimming of TCR beta was linked (in a later analysis) to a missense DCLRE1C variant. Exclusion as indistinguishable affected some V segments, including TRBV6-2 and TRBV6-3.

About this clone: The antigen is not known.

What was sequenced was PBMCs. The source is a woman aged 25 to 39 in good health and CMV-seropositive. V and J are TRBV5-3 and TRBJ2-5; a weak D match, TRBD2 (5 bases). TRBV5-3 is sorted into the ORF group, with uncertain function. Written as DNA, the CDR3 is TGTGCCAGAAAAGGTGGATTGAGGGTGGGCCAAGAGACCCAGTACTTC. Residues: CARKGGLRVGQETQYF.